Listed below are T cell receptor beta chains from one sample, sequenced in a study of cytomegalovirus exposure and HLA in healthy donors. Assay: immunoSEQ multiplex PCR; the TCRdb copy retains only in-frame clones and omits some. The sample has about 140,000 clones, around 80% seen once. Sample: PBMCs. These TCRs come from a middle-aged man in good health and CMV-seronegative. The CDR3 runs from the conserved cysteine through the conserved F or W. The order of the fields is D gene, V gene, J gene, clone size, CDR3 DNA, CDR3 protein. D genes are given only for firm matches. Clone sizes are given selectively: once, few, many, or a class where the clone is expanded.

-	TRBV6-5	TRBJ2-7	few	TGTGCCAGCAGTTCGGGGAAGTTCCACGAGCAGTACTTC	CASSSGKFHEQYF
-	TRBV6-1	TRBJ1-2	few	TGTGCCAGCAAAGGGGCCCCGGGTAACTATGGCTACACCTTC	CASKGAPGNYGYTF
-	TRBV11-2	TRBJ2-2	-	TGTGCCAGCAGCTTGACACTGAACACCGGGGAGCTGTTTTTT	CASSLTLNTGELFF
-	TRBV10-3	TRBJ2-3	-	TGTGCCATCAGTATAGCAGGGACAGATACGCAGTATTTT	CAISIAGTDTQYF
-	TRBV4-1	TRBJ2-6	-	TGCGCCAGCAGCCAAGAGCGTGGGGCCAACGTCCTGACCTTC	CASSQERGANVLTF
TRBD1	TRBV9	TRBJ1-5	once	TGTGCCAGCAGCTCGGGGACAGCTTATAGCAATCAGCCCCAGCATTTT	CASSSGTAYSNQPQHF
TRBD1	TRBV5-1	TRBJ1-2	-	TGCGCCAGCAGCAAAGGGGACAGCCCTAACTATGGCTACACCTTC	CASSKGDSPNYGYTF
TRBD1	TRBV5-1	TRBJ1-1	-	TGCGCCAGCAGCTTCACAGGGGGCTCGAACACTGAAGCTTTCTTT	CASSFTGGSNTEAFF
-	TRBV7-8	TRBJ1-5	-	TGTGCCAGCAGCTTAGCGCTAACAGGGAATCAGCCCCAGCATTTT	CASSLALTGNQPQHF
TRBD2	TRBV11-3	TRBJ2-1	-	TGTGCCAGCAGCTTAGATCCCGGGGGGGGGCGGGGTGAGCAGTTCTTC	CASSLDPGGGRGEQFF
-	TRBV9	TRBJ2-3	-	TGTGCCAGCAGCGTAAGCCCACTAGGGACAGATACGCAGTATTTT	CASSVSPLGTDTQYF
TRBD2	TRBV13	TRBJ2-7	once	TGTGCCAGCAGCCTTTATACTAGCGGGGGGTTCTACGAGCAGTACTTC	CASSLYTSGGFYEQYF
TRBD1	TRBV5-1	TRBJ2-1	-	TGCGCCAGCAGCTTAACAGGGGGTCAGCACAATGAGCAGTTCTTC	CASSLTGGQHNEQFF
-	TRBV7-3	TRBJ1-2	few	TGTGCCAGCAGCCCCGGAGGGTTCGGAGGCTACACCTTC	CASSPGGFGGYTF
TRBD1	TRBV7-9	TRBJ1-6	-	TGTGCCAGCAGCTCAGGACAGGGAACGACACCCCTCCACTTT	CASSSGQGTTPLHF
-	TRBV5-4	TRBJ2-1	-	TGTGCCAGCAGCTTGGTAGGAGGGTACAATGAGCAGTTCTTC	CASSLVGGYNEQFF
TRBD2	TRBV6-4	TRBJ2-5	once	TGTGCCAGCAGTAACACTAGCGGGGGGGACGAAGAGACCCAGTACTTC	CASSNTSGGDEETQYF
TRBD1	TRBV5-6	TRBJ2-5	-	TGTGCCAGCCTCCGGGGCACGACAGGGGAGCAGTACTTC	CASLRGTTGEQYF
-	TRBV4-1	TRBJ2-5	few	TGCGCCAGCAGCCTTGACACAGGGATCCAAGAGACCCAGTACTTC	CASSLDTGIQETQYF
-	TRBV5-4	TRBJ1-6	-	TGTGCCAGCAGCATGGGCACAGGTACAAACTATAATTCACCCCTCCACTTT	CASSMGTGTNYNSPLHF
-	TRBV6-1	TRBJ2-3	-	TGTGCCAGCAGTGAATCGCTGGGGAGGAGCGGAGTTACGCAGTATTTT	CASSESLGRSGVTQYF
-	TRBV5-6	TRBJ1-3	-	TGTGCCAGCAGCTTGAAACGGGGGGTAGGGTATGGAAACACCATATATTTT	CASSLKRGVGYGNTIYF
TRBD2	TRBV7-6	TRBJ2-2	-	TGTGCCAGCACCCGAGCGGGCGGGGGGGCGACCGGGGAGCTGTTTTTT	CASTRAGGGATGELFF
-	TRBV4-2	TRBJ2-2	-	TGTGCCAGCAGCCAACTCAGGGACACCGGGGAGCTGTTTTTT	CASSQLRDTGELFF
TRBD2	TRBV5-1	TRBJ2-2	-	TGCGCCAGCACTCCTCTAGCGGGGGACGACACCGGGGAGCTGTTTTTT	CASTPLAGDDTGELFF
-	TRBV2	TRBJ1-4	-	TGTGCCAGCAGATACCCGGCGGTGGGCAGGGGCGGTGAAAAACTGTTTTTT	CASRYPAVGRGGEKLFF
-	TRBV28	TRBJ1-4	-	TGTGCCAGCAGTGGGGCCTCAGGGGCAACTAATGAAAAACTGTTTTTT	CASSGASGATNEKLFF
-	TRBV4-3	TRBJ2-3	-	TGCGCCAGCAGCCAAGATGTAGGAGGGGTAGTGATTCCAGATACGCAGTATTTT	CASSQDVGGVVIPDTQYF
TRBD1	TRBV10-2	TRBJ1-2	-	TGCGCCAGCACCCCGGGAGGGGGCGGCTATGGCTACACCTTC	CASTPGGGGYGYTF
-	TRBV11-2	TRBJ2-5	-	TGTGCCAGCAGCTTAGATCTAGGGGGTAGGCAGACCCAGTACTTC	CASSLDLGGRQTQYF
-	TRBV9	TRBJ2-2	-	TGTGCCAGCAGCGCGAAGCTCTCGAACACCGGGGAGCTGTTTTTT	CASSAKLSNTGELFF
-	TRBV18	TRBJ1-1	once	TGTGCCAGCTCACCGTCCCGCGAGAGGAACACTGAAGCTTTCTTT	CASSPSRERNTEAFF
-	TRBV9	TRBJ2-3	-	TGTGCCAGCAGCACCGCAAGTAGAAGCACAGATACGCAGTATTTT	CASSTASRSTDTQYF
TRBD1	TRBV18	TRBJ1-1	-	TGTGCCAGCTCACCCACCCAACCTGGGACAGGCACTGAAGCTTTCTTT	CASSPTQPGTGTEAFF
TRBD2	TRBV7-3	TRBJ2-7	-	TGTGCCAGCAGCTCAGGGACTAGCGGGGTTGGCGAGCAGTACTTC	CASSSGTSGVGEQYF
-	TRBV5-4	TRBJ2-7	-	TGTGCCAGCAGCTTGGGGGCGGGGCAGCCCTACGAGCAGTACTTC	CASSLGAGQPYEQYF
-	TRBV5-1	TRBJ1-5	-	TGCGCCAGCAGCGAGACAACCGATCAGCCCCAGCATTTT	CASSETTDQPQHF
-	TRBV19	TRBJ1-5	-	TGTGCCAGTAGTATCCCCGGCACTATAGGCCATCAGCCCCAGCATTTT	CASSIPGTIGHQPQHF
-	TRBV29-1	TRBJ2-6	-	TGCAGCGTTGAGGCCTCTGGGGCCAACGTCCTGACTTTC	CSVEASGANVLTF
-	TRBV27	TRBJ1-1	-	TGTGCCAGCAGTCCTAGTGGGGGCTGGGTCACTGAAGCTTTCTTT	CASSPSGGWVTEAFF
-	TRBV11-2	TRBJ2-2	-	TGTGCCAGCAGCTTAGATCTGAAGGGGCCCACCGGGGAGCTGTTTTTT	CASSLDLKGPTGELFF
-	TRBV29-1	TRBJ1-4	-	TGCAGCGTTGCAGGTCGGCTGTCTGAAAAACTGTTTTTT	CSVAGRLSEKLFF
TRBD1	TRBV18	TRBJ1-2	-	TGTGCCAGCTCACCAGGGACAGGGGGAGGCTATGGCTACACCTTC	CASSPGTGGGYGYTF
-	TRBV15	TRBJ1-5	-	TGTGCCACCAGCGTGACGACTCTGACCAGCAATCAGCCCCAGCATTTT	CATSVTTLTSNQPQHF
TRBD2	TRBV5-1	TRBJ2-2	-	TGCGCCAGCAGCTTGTTTGCGGGGGATCCCACCGGGGAGCTGTTTTTT	CASSLFAGDPTGELFF
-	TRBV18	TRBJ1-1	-	TGTGCCAGCTCACCCGATCAGGTCACTGAAGCTTTCTTT	CASSPDQVTEAFF
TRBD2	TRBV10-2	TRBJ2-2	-	TGCGCCAGCAGTGTTGTTAGCGGGGTTCCCAACACCGGGGAGCTGTTTTTT	CASSVVSGVPNTGELFF
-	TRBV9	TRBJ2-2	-	TGTGCCAGCAGCGTAAACAGGCTAACGAACACCGGGGAGCTGTTTTTT	CASSVNRLTNTGELFF
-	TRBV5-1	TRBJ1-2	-	TGCGCCAGCAGGATAGAGGGGGCTAACTATGGCTACACCTTC	CASRIEGANYGYTF
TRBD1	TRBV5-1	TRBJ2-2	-	TGCGCCAGCAGCCTCAAACCCAGGGGGTTGATTGGCGGGGAGCTGTTTTTT	CASSLKPRGLIGGELFF
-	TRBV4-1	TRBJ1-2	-	TGCGCCAGCAGCCAAGGGTTCGGCAGAGGCGGCTATGGCTACACCTTC	CASSQGFGRGGYGYTF
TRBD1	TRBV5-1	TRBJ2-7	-	TGCGCCAGGACAGGGATGGTCGGGCAGTACTTC	CARTGMVGQYF
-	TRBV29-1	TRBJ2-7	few	TGCAGCGTTGAGTCGGGACAAGACTACGAGCAGTACTTC	CSVESGQDYEQYF
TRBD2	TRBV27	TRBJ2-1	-	TGTGCCAGCAGTTCTCCAAGGACTAGCGGGGCCTACAATGAGCAGTTCTTC	CASSSPRTSGAYNEQFF
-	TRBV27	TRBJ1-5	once	TGTGCCAGCAGTCCGGGTTACAATCAGCCCCAGCATTTT	CASSPGYNQPQHF
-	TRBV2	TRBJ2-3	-	TGTGCCAGCGCCCGGTCCTTCGATACGCAGTATTTT	CASARSFDTQYF
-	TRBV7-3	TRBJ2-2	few	TGTGCCAGCAGTTACGTGCGGGGGGAGCTGTTTTTT	CASSYVRGELFF
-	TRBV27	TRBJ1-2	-	TGTGCCAGCAGTTTGCCAGGGTCCGGCTACACCTTC	CASSLPGSGYTF
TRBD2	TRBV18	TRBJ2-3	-	TGTGCCAGCTCACCAGGAGTAGCGGGAGAGATTGCCTCTAGCACAGATACGCAGTATTTT	CASSPGVAGEIASSTDTQYF
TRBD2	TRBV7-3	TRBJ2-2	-	TGTGCCAGCAGCAATCTAGCGGGGTGGAGCACCGGGGAGCTGTTTTTT	CASSNLAGWSTGELFF